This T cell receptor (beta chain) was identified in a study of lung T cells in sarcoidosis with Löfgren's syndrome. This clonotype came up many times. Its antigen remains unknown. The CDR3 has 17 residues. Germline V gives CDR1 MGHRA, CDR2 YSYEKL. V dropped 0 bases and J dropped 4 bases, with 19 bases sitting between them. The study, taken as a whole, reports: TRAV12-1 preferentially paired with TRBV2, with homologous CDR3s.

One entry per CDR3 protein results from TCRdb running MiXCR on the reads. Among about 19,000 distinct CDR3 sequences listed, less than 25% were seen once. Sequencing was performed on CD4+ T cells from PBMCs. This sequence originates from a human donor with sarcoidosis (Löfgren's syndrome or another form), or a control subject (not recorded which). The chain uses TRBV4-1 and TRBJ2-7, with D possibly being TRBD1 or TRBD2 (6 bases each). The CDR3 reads CASSQDPPGGGIYEQYF. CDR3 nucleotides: TGCGCCAGCAGCCAAGATCCTCCCGGAGGGGGAATATACGAGCAGTACTTC.